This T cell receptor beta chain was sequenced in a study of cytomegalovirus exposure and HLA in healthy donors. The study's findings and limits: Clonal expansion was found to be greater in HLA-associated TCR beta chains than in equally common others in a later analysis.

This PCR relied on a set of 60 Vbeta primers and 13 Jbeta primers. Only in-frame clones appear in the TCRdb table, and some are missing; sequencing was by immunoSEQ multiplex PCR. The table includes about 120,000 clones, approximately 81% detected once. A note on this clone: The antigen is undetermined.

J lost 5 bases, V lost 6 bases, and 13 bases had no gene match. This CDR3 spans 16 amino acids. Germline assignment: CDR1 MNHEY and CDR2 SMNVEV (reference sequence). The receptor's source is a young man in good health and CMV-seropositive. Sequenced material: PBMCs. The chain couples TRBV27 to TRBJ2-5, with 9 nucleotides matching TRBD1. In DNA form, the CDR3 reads TGTGCCAGCAGGGTTAAGACCACAGGGGGCGGGGAGACCCAGTACTTC. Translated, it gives CASRVKTTGGGETQYF.